These 23 T cell receptor beta chains share one sample of origin, sequenced in a study of T cell responses to AZD1222 COVID-19 vaccine. Here immunoSEQ multiplex PCR was the method, and the copy in TCRdb shows in-frame clones only, minus some. This table holds roughly 51,000 clones, roughly 90% found once. Here the sequenced sample was peripheral blood, taken 28 days after the second AZD1222 dose. The receptor source for this set is an adult who received the AZD1222 COVID-19 vaccine.

The V gene is TRBV11-3, the J gene TRBJ1-1; 11 nucleotides match TRBD1. V shed 0 bases, J shed 3 bases, and the junction held 3 bases outside the gene matches. The V gene's germline CDR1 is SGHNT and CDR2 YENEEA. CDR3 size: 16 residues. CDR3 nucleotide sequence: TGTGCCAGCAGCTTAGACCGGACAGGGGGCTACACTGAAGCTTTCTTT. This gives the protein CASSLDRTGGYTEAFF. The variable domain in full, with the rest retrieved from reference TRBV11-3 and TRBJ1-1, is EAGVVQSPRYKIIEKKQPVAFWCNPISGHNTLYWYLQNLGQGPELLIRYENEEAVDDSQLPKDRFSAERLKGVDSTLKIQPAELGDSAVYLCASSLDRTGGYTEAFFGQGTRLTVV.

This chain joins TRBV18 and TRBJ1-2; D may be TRBD1 (5 bases). Trimming stripped 2 bases from V and 0 bases from J, with 7 bases between. This CDR3 has 14 amino acids. The V gene's germline CDR1 is KGHSH and CDR2 LQKENI. The CDR3 is CASSPGDANYGYTF. The CDR3 nucleotides are TGTGCCAGCTCACCAGGGGACGCTAACTATGGCTACACCTTC.

The V and J genes are TRBV7-2 and TRBJ1-1; 8 positions agree with TRBD1. With 2 bases clipped from V and 3 bases from J, the junction kept 14 bases outside the gene matches. CDR1 is SGHTA, CDR2 FQGNSA, per germline. This CDR3 has 18 amino acids. CDR3 in DNA: TGTGCCAGCAGCTTAATGACCTCAGGGGGCGTCGGGTACACTGAAGCTTTCTTT. This encodes CASSLMTSGGVGYTEAFF.

This clone was counted between two and nine times. The chain uses TRBV19 and TRBJ1-4; D is uncertain. The V gene lost 5 bases and the J gene lost 6 bases, with 16 bases spanning the gap. This CDR3 is built from 15 residues. Germline V gene data show CDR1 as LNHDA and CDR2 as SQIVND (reference sequence). This CDR3 reads CASSPQVAADEKLFF. CDR3 sequence (DNA): TGTGCCAGTAGTCCCCAAGTTGCTGCGGATGAAAAACTGTTTTTT.

The rearrangement links TRBV2 to TRBJ2-7; 7 bases are a match to TRBD1. CDR3 length: 10 residues. The ends lost 11 bases at V and 5 bases at J; junction bases unmatched: 3. Looked up from germline, CDR1 is SNHLY and CDR2 is FYNNEI. The CDR3 spells CAVRGNEQYF. The CDR3, as DNA: TGTGCCGTCAGGGGGAACGAGCAGTACTTC.

The chain links TRBV4-2 to TRBJ2-3; D gene ambiguous. Trimming removed 4 bases from V and 2 bases from J, with 7 bases in between. There are 13 residues in the CDR3. Germline loops: CDR1 LGHNA, CDR2 YNFKEQ. The CDR3, as DNA: TGTGCCAGCAGCCGAGATTCCACAGATACGCAGTATTTT. Protein product: CASSRDSTDTQYF.

This clone occurred once. The chain is built from TRBV6-2 or TRBV6-3 and TRBJ2-7; maybe TRBD1 (6 bases). Deletions cut 5 bases from V and 4 bases from J, with 18 bases between. CDR3 length equals 15 residues. Germline V gene sequence: CDR1 MNHEY, CDR2 SVGEGT. CDR3 residues: CASSSTGNRQYEQYF. CDR3 sequence (DNA): TGTGCCAGCAGTAGTACAGGGAACCGACAGTACGAGCAGTACTTC.

The chain uses TRBV6-5 and TRBJ2-2, with 7 bases aligning to TRBD1. CDR1 is MNHEY, CDR2 SVGAGI, per germline. The V gene end was trimmed by 0 bases and the J gene end by 6 bases; junction bases not matched to a gene: 7. The CDR3 totals 16 residues. The CDR3 sequence is CASSYSSNRGSGELFF. The CDR3, as DNA: TGTGCCAGCAGTTACTCGAGTAACAGGGGTTCCGGGGAGCTGTTTTTT.

The V call is TRBV4-3, the J call TRBJ2-2; no definite D call. Trimming removed 6 bases at V and 4 bases at J, with 6 bases between. Looked up from germline, CDR1 is LGHNA and CDR2 is YSLEER. This CDR3 is 12 amino acids long. Here the CDR3 reads CASSSITGELFF. CDR3 bases: TGCGCCAGCAGTTCAATCACCGGGGAGCTGTTTTTT.

The V call is TRBV24-1, the J call TRBJ2-1, with 8 positions matching TRBD2. Germline V gene lookup returns CDR1 KGHDR and CDR2 SFDVKD. V shed 0 bases, J shed 5 bases, and the junction held 8 bases outside the gene matches. The CDR3 covers 17 residues. The chain's CDR3 is CATSDLGAGAKNNEQFF. Here the CDR3 DNA reads TGTGCCACCAGTGATTTGGGAGCGGGGGCTAAGAACAATGAGCAGTTCTTC.

The rearrangement joins TRBV19 to TRBJ1-4; TRBD1 matches at 8 bases. Unmatched junction bases numbered 6, after V lost 5 bases and J lost 7 bases. This CDR3 is built from 14 residues. Germline V gene data show CDR1 as LNHDA and CDR2 as SQIVND (reference sequence). This CDR3 is CASSSGGRGEKLFF. In DNA form, the CDR3 reads TGTGCCAGTAGTTCAGGGGGCCGCGGTGAAAAACTGTTTTTT.

The V and J genes are TRBV30 and TRBJ2-3; unclear D gene. The V gene's germline CDR1 is GTSNPN and CDR2 SVGIG (reference sequence). V lost 0 bases, J lost 4 bases, and 14 bases lay in between. The CDR3 totals 15 residues. For the CDR3, the DNA is TGTGCCTGGAGTGTACAGACGGACCCGGCAGATACGCAGTATTTT. It translates to CAWSVQTDPADTQYF.

This clone has a handful of counts. CDR3 coding DNA: TGTGCCAGCAGCTTAGAATCGGTTAGGAACTATGGCTACACCTTC. It encodes CASSLESVRNYGYTF. The chain is built from TRBV7-2 and TRBJ1-2, with D hard to call. Trimming took off 1 base at V and 2 bases at J, with 11 bases between the two ends. The CDR3 has 15 amino acids. The germline V gene encodes CDR1 SGHTA and CDR2 FQGNSA.

The V call is TRBV19, the J call TRBJ1-2; the match to TRBD1 covers 8 bases. Germline V gene sequence: CDR1 LNHDA, CDR2 SQIVND (reference sequence). This CDR3 is built from 15 residues. V dropped 3 bases and J dropped 3; count of bases not matched to a gene: 6. The CDR3 DNA reads TGTGCCAGTAGTATCGGCACAGGGGGTTACTATGGCTACACCTTC. Residues: CASSIGTGGYYGYTF.

The CDR3 region has the DNA TGTGCCAGCAGCATAGCCCGGGAGAGCCAGGGTAACTATGGCTACACCTTC. This codes for CASSIARESQGNYGYTF. The chain combines TRBV5-4 with TRBJ1-2, with TRBD1 as a possible D gene (5 bases). Trimming pared 4 bases from V and 1 base from J, leaving 20 bases between. The CDR3 sequence is 17 residues long. Germline values: CDR1 SGHNT, CDR2 YYREEE (reference sequence).

The chain has TRBV19 and TRBJ2-3, with D uncertain. CDR3 length: 14 amino acids. CDR1 is LNHDA and CDR2 is SQIVND in the germline V gene (reference sequence). The V end was cut by 3 bases, the J end by 5 bases, with 12 bases between. DNA for the CDR3: TGTGCCAGTAGTATCCGCGACGGTTTAGATACGCAGTATTTT. It is translated as CASSIRDGLDTQYF. Variable domain in full (rest from reference TRBV19 and TRBJ2-3): DGGITQSPKYLFRKEGQNVTLSCEQNLNHDAMYWYRQDPGQGLRLIYYSQIVNDFQKGDIAEGYSVSREKKESFPLTVTSAQKNPTAFYLCASSIRDGLDTQYFGPGTRLTVL.

This clone was seen a handful of times. J is TRBJ2-2 and V is TRBV4-2, with a tentative D call TRBD2 (7 bases). CDR1 and CDR2 (germline): LGHNA, YNFKEQ. V lost 0 bases and J 0 bases, leaving 14 bases between the germline ends. This CDR3 is built from 18 residues. CDR3 nucleotide sequence: TGTGCCAGCAGCCAAGATAATCGGGGGGCCACGAACACCGGGGAGCTGTTTTTT. This sequence encodes CASSQDNRGATNTGELFF.

The J gene is TRBJ1-2, the V gene TRBV6-1; the D gene is possibly TRBD1 (5 bases). Germline-derived CDR1 and CDR2 are MNHNS and SASEGT. Trimming stripped 3 bases from V and 4 bases from J, with 15 bases between. CDR3 length: 15 amino acids. The CDR3 here is CASSDWTRETYGYTF. CDR3 sequence (DNA): TGTGCCAGCAGTGATTGGACAAGAGAAACCTATGGCTACACCTTC.

The chain uses TRBV7-2 and TRBJ2-1; 10 nucleotides align to TRBD2. The CDR3 spans 18 residues. The germline V gene has CDR1 SGHTA and CDR2 FQGNSA. The ends lost 1 base at V and 3 bases at J; junction bases unmatched: 9. CDR3 amino acids: CASSLGSGRAPSYNEQFF. Here the CDR3 DNA reads TGTGCCAGCAGCTTAGGCAGCGGGAGGGCCCCGAGCTACAATGAGCAGTTCTTC.

The rearrangement uses TRBV19 and TRBJ1-2; D is possibly TRBD1 (6 bases). The V and J ends lost 2 bases and 7 bases respectively, with 14 bases between them. The CDR3 has 14 residues. CDR1 and CDR2 from the germline V gene are LNHDA and SQIVND (reference sequence). The CDR3 spells CASSIKSGVAGYTF. CDR3 sequence (DNA): TGTGCCAGTAGTATAAAGTCAGGGGTGGCTGGCTACACCTTC.

The V and J genes are TRBV5-1 and TRBJ1-1; the D gene is possibly TRBD1 (5 bases). This CDR3 has 15 residues. Looked up from germline, CDR1 is SGHRS and CDR2 is YFSETQ. Trimming took 3 bases from V and 4 from J, leaving 16 bases between them. This CDR3 is CASSSTTDFRTEAFF. CDR3 DNA: TGCGCCAGCAGCTCGACGACAGACTTTCGCACTGAAGCTTTCTTT.

CDR3 nucleotide sequence: TGTGCCAGCAGTTTAGCGGGACAGGGGGTTAGCAATCAGCCCCAGCATTTT. Its translation is CASSLAGQGVSNQPQHF. The rearrangement uses TRBV28 and TRBJ1-5; 11 nucleotides align to TRBD1. J gave up 0 bases and V 2 bases, and 3 bases lay outside the gene matches. Germline V lookup: CDR1 MDHEN, CDR2 SYDVKM. CDR3 length equals 17 residues. The variable domain in full, with the rest retrieved from reference TRBV28 and TRBJ1-5, is DVKVTQSSRYLVKRTGEKVFLECVQDMDHENMFWYRQDPGLGLRLIYFSYDVKMKEKGDIPEGYSVSREKKERFSLILESASTNQTSMYLCASSLAGQGVSNQPQHFGDGTRLSIL.

The V gene is TRBV7-8, the J gene TRBJ1-5, with D uncertain. The CDR3 has 13 amino acids. The V end lost 5 bases, the J end lost 7 bases, and 12 bases lay between the germline ends. The germline gives CDR1 SGHVS, CDR2 FQNEAQ. DNA of the CDR3: TGTGCCAGCAGCCTAACCGGGATACAGCCCCAGCATTTT. It is translated as CASSLTGIQPQHF.